A selection of T cell receptor beta chains follows, all from one sample in a study of blood T cell repertoires in COVID-19. The method was immunoSEQ multiplex PCR; TCRdb's version includes in-frame clones alone and lacks a portion of them. The table has some 190,000 clones, roughly 90% seen once. The sequencing sample was made of peripheral blood. The receptor source for this set is a man aged 18 to 30 with active or convalescent COVID-19. Each CDR3 is given with its conserved first and last residue. The D gene is left open where the match is weak. Clone size is stated in some rows and not others, as once, few, many or a class when expanded.

cdr3_length clone_size d_call j_call v_call cdr3_nt cdr3_aa
19 . TRBD1 TRBJ1-1 TRBV6-2/TRBV6-3 TGTGCCAGCAGCCCACGACGAACAGGGACAGGGGGAATGAACACTGAAGCTTTCTTT CASSPRRTGTGGMNTEAFF
13 . TRBD2 TRBJ2-3 TRBV6-5 TGTGCCAGCAGTTCCACAAGCGGGAGCACGCAGTATTTT CASSSTSGSTQYF
16 . TRBD1 TRBJ1-2 TRBV25-1 TGTGCCAGCAGTGAATCGGGCAGGGGGCAAGCGGGAGGCTACACCTTC CASSESGRGQAGGYTF
16 . TRBD1 TRBJ1-2 TRBV5-6 TGTGCCAGCAGCCGAACAAAAGACAGGGCGGGCTATGGCTACACCTTC CASSRTKDRAGYGYTF
15 . TRBD2 TRBJ2-7 TRBV6-5 TGTGCCAGCAGACCCAGCGGGGGAAAGTCCTACGAGCAGTACTTC CASRPSGGKSYEQYF
14 . TRBD1 TRBJ1-6 TRBV30 TGTGCCTGGAGTGAACGACAGGGGAGTTCACCCCTCCACTTT CAWSERQGSSPLHF
13 once . TRBJ1-5 TRBV30 TGTGCCTGGAGCCCCGGGGGAAAGCAGCCCCAGCATTTT CAWSPGGKQPQHF
18 . TRBD1 TRBJ1-1 TRBV27 TGTGCCAGCAGTTTTATCGTTGTAGGGGGCGCTCGTTCTACTGAAGCTTTCTTT CASSFIVVGGARSTEAFF
11 . . TRBJ1-2 TRBV29-1 TGCAGCGTAGATACAGCCTATGGCTACACCTTC CSVDTAYGYTF
16 . TRBD1 TRBJ2-7 TRBV6-1 TGTGCCAGCAGTGAACAGGGGGGGGACAGGGGCTACGAGCAGTACTTC CASSEQGGDRGYEQYF
16 . TRBD1 TRBJ2-5 TRBV27 TGTGCCAGCAGTTTACTTAGGACAGGGGGCTTTGAGACCCAGTACTTC CASSLLRTGGFETQYF
15 . . TRBJ1-4 TRBV15 TGTGCCACCTCGGATTATAGCTGGGTGGAAGAAAAACTGTTTTTT CATSDYSWVEEKLFF
14 . TRBD1 TRBJ1-1 TRBV27 TGTGCCAGCAGTTCCGGGACAGGCGGCACTGAAGCTTTCTTT CASSSGTGGTEAFF
13 . . TRBJ2-7 TRBV12-3/TRBV12-4 TGTGCCAGCAGTCCACAGGGTTTTGATGAGCAGTACTTC CASSPQGFDEQYF
15 . TRBD2 TRBJ2-7 TRBV11-2 TGTGCCAGCAGCTCTCTAGCGGGGGCCTCCTACGAGCAGTACTTC CASSSLAGASYEQYF
18 . TRBD2 TRBJ2-5 TRBV10-3 TGTGCCATCAGTGGATCTAGCGGGGGGGCGATGTACCAAGAGACCCAGTACTTC CAISGSSGGAMYQETQYF
15 . . TRBJ1-1 TRBV6-5 TGTGCCAGCAGTTACTCGAGCACTTATAACACTGAAGCTTTCTTT CASSYSSTYNTEAFF
12 . TRBD1 TRBJ1-1 TRBV6-2/TRBV6-3 TGTGCCAGCAGCAGGGGGCACACTGAAGCTTTCTTT CASSRGHTEAFF
15 . . TRBJ1-1 TRBV6-5 TGTGCCAGCAGTTACTCGAGAGGAGAGACCACTGAAGCTTTCTTT CASSYSRGETTEAFF
12 . . TRBJ1-1 TRBV24-1 TGTGCCACCAGTGATTTGGGGGGCGAAGCTTTCTTT CATSDLGGEAFF
17 . . TRBJ1-2 TRBV19 TGTGCCAGTAGTATCCAACCCCGGCGGCTGCTTGTCTATGGCTACACCTTC CASSIQPRRLLVYGYTF
15 . TRBD1 TRBJ1-4 TRBV7-2 TGTGCCAGCAGCTTAGATGGGACAGGGGATAGAGAACTGTTTTTT CASSLDGTGDRELFF
13 . . TRBJ1-1 TRBV5-5 TGTGCCAGCAGCTTGTCGGTGTACACTGAAGCTTTCTTT CASSLSVYTEAFF
15 . . TRBJ2-2 TRBV5-1 TGCGCCAGCATCGAAGGGGCAGGTGCTACCGGGGAGCTGTTTTTT CASIEGAGATGELFF
16 . . TRBJ1-4 TRBV14 TGTGCCAGCAGCCAACGGTTGGGCAGGGTGAATGAAAAACTGTTTTTT CASSQRLGRVNEKLFF
17 . . TRBJ2-2 TRBV3-1/TRBV3-2 TGTGCCAGCAGCCAAGAAAGGCGCGGGGCCGCCACCGGGGAGCTGTTTTTT CASSQERRGAATGELFF
14 . . TRBJ2-1 TRBV11-3 TGTGCCAGCAGCTTAGATCGGTATAGCCATGAGCAGTTCTTC CASSLDRYSHEQFF
15 . TRBD2 TRBJ2-5 TRBV3-1/TRBV3-2 TGTGCCAGCAGCCCCCCGGGGGGAGGACAAGAGACCCAGTACTTC CASSPPGGGQETQYF
13 few . TRBJ1-6 TRBV12-3/TRBV12-4 TGTGCCAGCAGAGAGAAAGACAGTTCACCCCTCCACTTT CASREKDSSPLHF
14 . . TRBJ1-1 TRBV27 TGTGCCAGCAGTACCACCTGGAGGGGCACTGAAGCTTTCTTT CASSTTWRGTEAFF
15 . . TRBJ1-2 TRBV10-1 TGCGCCAGCAGTGAGGTTACCGGGACTGCCTATGGCTACACCTTC CASSEVTGTAYGYTF
14 many TRBD2 TRBJ2-3 TRBV6-5 TGTGCCAGCAGTCCCGGGAGGGACACAGATACGCAGTATTTT CASSPGRDTDTQYF
17 . TRBD1 TRBJ1-1 TRBV25-1 TGTGCCAGCAGCCCTACTAGACAGGGGGCTTTCTCCTCTGAAGCTTTCTTT CASSPTRQGAFSSEAFF
13 . . TRBJ1-4 TRBV10-3 TGTGCCATCAGTGACGGTCTCTGGGAAAAACTGTTTTTT CAISDGLWEKLFF
15 . TRBD1 TRBJ2-4 TRBV6-4 TGTGCCAGCAACCGACAGGGGAGGTGCAAAAACATTCAGTACTTC CASNRQGRCKNIQYF
13 . . TRBJ2-5 TRBV15 TGTGCCACCAGAGATGGGGGGAGGGAGACCCAGTACTTC CATRDGGRETQYF
14 . TRBD1 TRBJ1-3 TRBV5-8 TGTGCCAGCAGTGGGGACAGTTCCCGAAACACCATATATTTT CASSGDSSRNTIYF
15 . . TRBJ2-7 TRBV21-1 TGTGCCAGCAGCAAAGTCCGGGACAGCTCCTACGAGCAGTACTTC CASSKVRDSSYEQYF